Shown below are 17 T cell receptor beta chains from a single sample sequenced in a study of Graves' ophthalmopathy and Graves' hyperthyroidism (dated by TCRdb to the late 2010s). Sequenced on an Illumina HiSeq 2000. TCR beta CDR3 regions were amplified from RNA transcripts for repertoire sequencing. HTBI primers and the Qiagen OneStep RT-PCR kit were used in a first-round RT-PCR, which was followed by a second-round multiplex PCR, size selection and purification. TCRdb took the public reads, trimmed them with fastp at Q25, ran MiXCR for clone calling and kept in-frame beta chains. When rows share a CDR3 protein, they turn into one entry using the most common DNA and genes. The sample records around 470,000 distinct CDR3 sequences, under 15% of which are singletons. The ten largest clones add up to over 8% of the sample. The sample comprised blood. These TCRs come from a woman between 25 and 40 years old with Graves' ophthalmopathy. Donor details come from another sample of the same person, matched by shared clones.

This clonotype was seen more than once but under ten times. The CDR3 nucleotides read TGTGCCAGCTCACCAAGGGGTAAAGACACCCTCTCCTACGAGCAGTACTTC. Translating it yields CASSPRGKDTLSYEQYF. This sequence joins TRBV18 and TRBJ2-7, with D perhaps matching TRBD1 (5 bases). V was pared by 2 bases and J by 0 bases, with 17 bases between. The CDR3 has 17 amino acids. Germline V gene data show CDR1 as KGHSH and CDR2 as LQKENI.

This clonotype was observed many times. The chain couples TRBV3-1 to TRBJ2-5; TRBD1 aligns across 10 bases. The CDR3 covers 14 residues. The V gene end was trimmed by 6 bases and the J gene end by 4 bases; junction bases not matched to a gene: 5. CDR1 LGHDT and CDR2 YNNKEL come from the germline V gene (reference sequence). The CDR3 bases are TGTGCCAGCAGTCTGACAGGGGGCACAGAGACCCAGTACTTC. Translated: CASSLTGGTETQYF.

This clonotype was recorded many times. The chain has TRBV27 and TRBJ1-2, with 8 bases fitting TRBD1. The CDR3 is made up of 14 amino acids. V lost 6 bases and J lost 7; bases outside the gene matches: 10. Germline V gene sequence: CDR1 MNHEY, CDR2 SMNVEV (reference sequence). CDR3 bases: TGTGCCAGCAGCCTCGGACAGGGCACGGTTGGCTACACCTTC. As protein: CASSLGQGTVGYTF.

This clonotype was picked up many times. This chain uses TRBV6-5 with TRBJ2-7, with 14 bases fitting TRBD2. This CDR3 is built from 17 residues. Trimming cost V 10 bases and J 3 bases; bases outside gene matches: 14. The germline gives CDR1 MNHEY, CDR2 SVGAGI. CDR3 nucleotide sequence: TGTGCCACCGCGGGGACTAGCGGGAGAGGGGGCTACTACGAGCAGTACTTC. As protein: CATAGTSGRGGYYEQYF.

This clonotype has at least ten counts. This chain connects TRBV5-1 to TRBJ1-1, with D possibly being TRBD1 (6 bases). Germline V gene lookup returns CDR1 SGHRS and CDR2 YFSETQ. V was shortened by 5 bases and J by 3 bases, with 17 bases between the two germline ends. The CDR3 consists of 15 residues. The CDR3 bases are TGCGCCAGCAGTCATTCTCAGGGGACCCACACTGAAGCTTTCTTT. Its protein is CASSHSQGTHTEAFF.

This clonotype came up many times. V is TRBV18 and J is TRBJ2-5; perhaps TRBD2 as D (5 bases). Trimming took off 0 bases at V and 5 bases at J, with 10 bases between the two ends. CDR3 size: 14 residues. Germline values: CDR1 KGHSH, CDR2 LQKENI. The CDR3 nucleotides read TGTGCCAGCTCACCACCGTGGGGAGTGGAGACCCAGTACTTC. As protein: CASSPPWGVETQYF.

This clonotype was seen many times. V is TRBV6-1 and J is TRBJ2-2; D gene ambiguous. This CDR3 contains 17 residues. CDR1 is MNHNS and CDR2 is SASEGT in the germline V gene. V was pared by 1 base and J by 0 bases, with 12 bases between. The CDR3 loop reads CASSEVTLGTNTGELFF. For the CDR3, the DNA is TGTGCCAGCAGTGAAGTAACATTGGGGACGAACACCGGGGAGCTGTTTTTT.

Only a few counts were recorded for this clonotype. CDR3 amino acids: CASTSLRQGSYGYTF. CDR3 DNA: TGTGCCAGCACCTCACTCCGGCAGGGGAGCTATGGCTACACCTTC. The chain links TRBV6-2 or TRBV6-3 to TRBJ1-2, with D perhaps matching TRBD1 (6 bases). There are 15 residues in the CDR3. Germline V gene sequence: CDR1 MNHEY, CDR2 SVGEGT. V was clipped by 7 bases and J by 4 bases, with 19 bases between them.

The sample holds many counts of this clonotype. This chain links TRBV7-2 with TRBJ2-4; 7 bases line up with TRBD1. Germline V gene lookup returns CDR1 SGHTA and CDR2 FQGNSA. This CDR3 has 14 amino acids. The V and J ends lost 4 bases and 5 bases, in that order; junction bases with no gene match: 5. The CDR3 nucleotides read TGTGCCAGCAGCTATAGGACAGGAGAAAACATTCAGTACTTC. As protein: CASSYRTGENIQYF. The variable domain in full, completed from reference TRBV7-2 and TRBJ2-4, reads GAGVSQSPSNKVTEKGKDVELRCDPISGHTALYWYRQSLGQGLEFLIYFQGNSAPDKSGLPSDRFSAERTGGSVSTLTIQRTQQEDSAVYLCASSYRTGENIQYFGAGTRLSVL.

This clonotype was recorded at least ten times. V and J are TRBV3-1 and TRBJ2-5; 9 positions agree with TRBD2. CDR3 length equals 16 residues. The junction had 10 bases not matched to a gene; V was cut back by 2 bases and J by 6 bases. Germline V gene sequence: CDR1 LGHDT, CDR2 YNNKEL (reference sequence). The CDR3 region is CASSQFLAGYVKTQYF. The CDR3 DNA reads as TGTGCCAGCAGCCAATTTCTAGCGGGGTACGTGAAGACCCAGTACTTC.

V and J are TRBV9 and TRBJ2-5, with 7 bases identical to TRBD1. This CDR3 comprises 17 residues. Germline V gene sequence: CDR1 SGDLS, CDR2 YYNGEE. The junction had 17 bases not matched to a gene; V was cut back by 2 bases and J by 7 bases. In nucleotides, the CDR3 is TGTGCCAGCAGCGTCGACCCCGGGACAGCCCAAGTAGGGACCCAGTACTTC. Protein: CASSVDPGTAQVGTQYF.

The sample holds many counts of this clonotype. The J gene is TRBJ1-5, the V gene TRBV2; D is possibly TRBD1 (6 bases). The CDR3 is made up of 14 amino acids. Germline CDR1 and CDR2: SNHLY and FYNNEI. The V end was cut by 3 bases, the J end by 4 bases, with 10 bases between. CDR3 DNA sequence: TGTGCCAGCAGTGAGAGGGGGGGGAATCAGCCCCAGCATTTT. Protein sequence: CASSERGGNQPQHF.

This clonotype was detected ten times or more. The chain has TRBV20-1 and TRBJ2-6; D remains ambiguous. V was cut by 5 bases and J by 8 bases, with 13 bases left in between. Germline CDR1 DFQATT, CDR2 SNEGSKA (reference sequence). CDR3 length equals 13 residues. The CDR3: CSAHMAGSNVLTF. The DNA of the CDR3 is TGCAGTGCTCACATGGCAGGCTCCAACGTCCTGACTTTC.

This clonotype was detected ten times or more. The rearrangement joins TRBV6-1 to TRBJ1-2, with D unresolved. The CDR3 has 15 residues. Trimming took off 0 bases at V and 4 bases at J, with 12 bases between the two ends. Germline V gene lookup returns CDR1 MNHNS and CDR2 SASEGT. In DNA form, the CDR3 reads TGTGCCAGCAGTGAAGCGGAACTGGTTATCTATGGCTACACCTTC. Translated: CASSEAELVIYGYTF.

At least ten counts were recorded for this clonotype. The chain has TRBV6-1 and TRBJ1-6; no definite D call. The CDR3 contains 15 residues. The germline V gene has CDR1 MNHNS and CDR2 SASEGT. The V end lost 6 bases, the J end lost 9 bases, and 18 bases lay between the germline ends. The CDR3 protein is CASSEPVGLASPLHF. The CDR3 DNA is TGTGCCAGCAGCGAACCCGTGGGGTTAGCTTCACCCCTCCACTTT.

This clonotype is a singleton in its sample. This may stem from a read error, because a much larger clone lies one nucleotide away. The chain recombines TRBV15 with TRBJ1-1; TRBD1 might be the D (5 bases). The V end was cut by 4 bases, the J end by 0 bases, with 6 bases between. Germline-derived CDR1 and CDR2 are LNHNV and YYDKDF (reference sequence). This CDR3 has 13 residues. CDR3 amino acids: CATSKTVNTEAFF. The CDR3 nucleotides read TGTGCCACCAGCAAGACAGTGAACACTGAAGCTTTCTTT.

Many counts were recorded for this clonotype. CDR3 nucleotides: TGTGCCAGCAGTGGGAGATTCAGGGGGGGGGTTTTTGGCAATCAGCCCCAGCATTTT. This translates into CASSGRFRGGVFGNQPQHF. The rearrangement joins TRBV6-1 to TRBJ1-5; 7 nucleotides agree with TRBD1. This CDR3 contains 19 residues. The germline CDR1 and CDR2 sequences are MNHNS and SASEGT. The J segment lost 2 bases and the V segment lost 4 bases, leaving 17 bases of the junction unmatched.